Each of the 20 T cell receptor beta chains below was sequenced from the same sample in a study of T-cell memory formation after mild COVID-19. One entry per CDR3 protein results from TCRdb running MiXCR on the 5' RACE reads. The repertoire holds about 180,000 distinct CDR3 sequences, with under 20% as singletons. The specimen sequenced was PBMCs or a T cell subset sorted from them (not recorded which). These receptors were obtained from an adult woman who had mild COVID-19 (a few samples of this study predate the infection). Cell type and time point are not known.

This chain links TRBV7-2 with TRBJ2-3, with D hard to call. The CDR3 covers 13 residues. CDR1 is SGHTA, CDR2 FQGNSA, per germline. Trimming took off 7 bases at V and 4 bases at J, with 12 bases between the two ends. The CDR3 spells CASKRQVADTQYF. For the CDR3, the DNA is TGTGCCAGCAAGAGACAAGTAGCAGATACGCAGTATTTT.

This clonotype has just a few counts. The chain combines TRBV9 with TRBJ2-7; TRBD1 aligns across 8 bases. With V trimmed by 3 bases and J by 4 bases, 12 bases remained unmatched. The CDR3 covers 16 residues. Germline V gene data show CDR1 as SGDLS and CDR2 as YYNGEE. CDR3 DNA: TGTGCCAGCAGCGCCCATTCAGGGGGCGGCTCTTACGAGCAGTACTTC. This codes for CASSAHSGGGSYEQYF.

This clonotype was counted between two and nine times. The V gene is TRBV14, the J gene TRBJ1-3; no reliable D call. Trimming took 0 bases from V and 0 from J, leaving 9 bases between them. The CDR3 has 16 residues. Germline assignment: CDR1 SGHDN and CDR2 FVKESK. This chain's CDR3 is CASSQEAAFSGNTIYF. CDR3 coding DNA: TGTGCCAGCAGCCAAGAGGCAGCCTTCTCTGGAAACACCATATATTTT. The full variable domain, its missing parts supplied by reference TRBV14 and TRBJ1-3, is EAGVTQFPSHSVIEKGQTVTLRCDPISGHDNLYWYRRVMGKEIKFLLHFVKESKQDESGMPNNRFLAERTGGTYSTLKVQPAELEDSGVYFCASSQEAAFSGNTIYFGEGSWLTVV.

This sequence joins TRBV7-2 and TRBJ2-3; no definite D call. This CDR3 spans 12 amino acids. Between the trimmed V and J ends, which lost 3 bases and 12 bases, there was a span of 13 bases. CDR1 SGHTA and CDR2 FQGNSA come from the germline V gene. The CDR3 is CASSFLVNPQYF. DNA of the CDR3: TGTGCCAGCAGCTTTCTAGTTAACCCTCAGTATTTT. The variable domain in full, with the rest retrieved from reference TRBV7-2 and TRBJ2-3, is GAGVSQSPSNKVTEKGKDVELRCDPISGHTALYWYRQSLGQGLEFLIYFQGNSAPDKSGLPSDRFSAERTGGSVSTLTIQRTQQEDSAVYLCASSFLVNPQYFGPGTRLTVL.

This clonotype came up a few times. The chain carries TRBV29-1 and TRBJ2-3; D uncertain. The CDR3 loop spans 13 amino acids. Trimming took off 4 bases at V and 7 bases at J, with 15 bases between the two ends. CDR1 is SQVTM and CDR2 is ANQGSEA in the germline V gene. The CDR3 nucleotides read TGCAGCGTTGCCGTGAAAAGCAGCAATACGCAGTATTTT. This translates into CSVAVKSSNTQYF.

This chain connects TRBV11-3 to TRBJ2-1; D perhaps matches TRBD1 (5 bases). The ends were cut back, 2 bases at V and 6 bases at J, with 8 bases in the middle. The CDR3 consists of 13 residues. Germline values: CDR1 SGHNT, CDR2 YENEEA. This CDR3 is CASSLWQGNEQFF. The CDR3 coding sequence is TGTGCCAGCAGCTTATGGCAGGGCAATGAGCAGTTCTTC.

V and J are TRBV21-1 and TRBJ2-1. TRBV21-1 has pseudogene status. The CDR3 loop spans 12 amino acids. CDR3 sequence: CASSKEENEQFF. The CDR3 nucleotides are TGTGCCAGCAGCAAAGAAGAAAATGAGCAGTTCTTC.

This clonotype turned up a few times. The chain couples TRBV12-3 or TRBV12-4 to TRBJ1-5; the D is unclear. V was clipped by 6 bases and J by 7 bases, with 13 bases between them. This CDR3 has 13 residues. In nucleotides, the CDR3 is TGTGCCAGCAGCGGGGAGGGCTACCAGCCCCAGCATTTT. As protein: CASSGEGYQPQHF.

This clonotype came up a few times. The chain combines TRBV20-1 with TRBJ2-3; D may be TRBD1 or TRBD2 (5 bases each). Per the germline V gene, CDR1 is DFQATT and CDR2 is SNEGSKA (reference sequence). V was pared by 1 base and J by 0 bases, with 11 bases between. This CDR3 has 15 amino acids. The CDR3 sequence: CSARVGTASTDTQYF. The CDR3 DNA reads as TGCAGTGCTAGAGTCGGGACGGCTAGCACAGATACGCAGTATTTT.

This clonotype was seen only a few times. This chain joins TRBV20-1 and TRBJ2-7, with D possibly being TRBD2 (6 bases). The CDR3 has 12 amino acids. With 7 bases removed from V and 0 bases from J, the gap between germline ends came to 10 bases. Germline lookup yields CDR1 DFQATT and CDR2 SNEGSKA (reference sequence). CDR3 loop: CSGRGASYEQYF. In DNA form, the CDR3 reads TGCAGTGGGAGGGGAGCCTCCTACGAGCAGTACTTC.

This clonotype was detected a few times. The CDR3 DNA sequence: TGTGCCAGCAGTGACGCATCCTACGAGCAGTACTTC. It codes for CASSDASYEQYF. The chain combines TRBV9 with TRBJ2-7; D gene uncertain. The V end was cut by 5 bases, the J end by 1 base, with 7 bases between. The CDR3 extends over 12 amino acids. Germline CDR1 is SGDLS and CDR2 is YYNGEE. Combining the CDR3 with reference TRBV9 and TRBJ2-7 gives the whole variable domain DSGVTQTPKHLITATGQRVTLRCSPRSGDLSVYWYQQSLDQGLQFLIQYYNGEERAKGNILERFSAQQFPDLHSELNLSSLELGDSALYFCASSDASYEQYFGPGTRLTVT.

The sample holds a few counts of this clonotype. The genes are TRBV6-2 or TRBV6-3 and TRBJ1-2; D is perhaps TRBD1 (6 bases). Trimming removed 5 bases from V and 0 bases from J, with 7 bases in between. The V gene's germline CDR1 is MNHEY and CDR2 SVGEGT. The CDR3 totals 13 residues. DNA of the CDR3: TGTGCCAGCAGTGACAGGTCTAACTATGGCTACACCTTC. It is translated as CASSDRSNYGYTF.

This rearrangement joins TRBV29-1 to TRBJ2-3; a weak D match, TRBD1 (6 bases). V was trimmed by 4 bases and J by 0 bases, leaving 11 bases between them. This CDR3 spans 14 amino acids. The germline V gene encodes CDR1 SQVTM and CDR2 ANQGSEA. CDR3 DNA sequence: TGCAGCGTTGTGGCAGGGGCTAGCACAGATACGCAGTATTTT. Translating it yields CSVVAGASTDTQYF.

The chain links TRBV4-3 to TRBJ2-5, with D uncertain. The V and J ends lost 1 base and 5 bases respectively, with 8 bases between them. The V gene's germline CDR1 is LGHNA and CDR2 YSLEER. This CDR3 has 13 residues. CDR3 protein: CASSQARTETQYF. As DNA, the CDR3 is TGCGCCAGCAGCCAAGCCCGAACGGAGACCCAGTACTTC.

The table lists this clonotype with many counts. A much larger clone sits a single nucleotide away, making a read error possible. CDR3 nucleotide sequence: TGTGCCAGCAGCTTAGTCGGGAGCTCCTACGAGCAGTACTTC. The encoded protein is CASSLVGSSYEQYF. V is TRBV7-9 and J is TRBJ2-7, with TRBD2 as a possible D gene (6 bases). Germline lookup yields CDR1 SEHNR and CDR2 FQNEAQ (reference sequence). The germline V and J ends were trimmed by 1 base and 0 bases, with 7 bases remaining between them. The CDR3 has 14 residues.

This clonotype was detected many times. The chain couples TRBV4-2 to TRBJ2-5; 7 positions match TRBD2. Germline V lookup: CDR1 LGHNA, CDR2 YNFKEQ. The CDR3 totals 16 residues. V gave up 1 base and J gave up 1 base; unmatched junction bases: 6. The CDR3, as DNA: TGTGCCAGCAGCCAAGCCGTGACGGGGGGCCAAGAGACCCAGTACTTC. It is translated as CASSQAVTGGQETQYF.

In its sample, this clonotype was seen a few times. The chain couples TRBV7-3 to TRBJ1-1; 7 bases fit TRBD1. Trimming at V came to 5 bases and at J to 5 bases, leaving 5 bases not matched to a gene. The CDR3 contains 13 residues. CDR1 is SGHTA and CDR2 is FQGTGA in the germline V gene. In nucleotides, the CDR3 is TGTGCCAGCAGCCGTACACAGGGGACTGAAGCTTTCTTT. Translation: CASSRTQGTEAFF.

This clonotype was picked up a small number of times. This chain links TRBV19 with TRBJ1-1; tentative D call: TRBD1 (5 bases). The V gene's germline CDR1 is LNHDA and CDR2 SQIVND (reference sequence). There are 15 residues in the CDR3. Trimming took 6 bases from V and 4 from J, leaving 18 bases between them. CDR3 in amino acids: CASSPTGGSFTEAFF. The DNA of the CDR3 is TGTGCCAGTAGCCCAACAGGAGGCAGTTTCACTGAAGCTTTCTTT.

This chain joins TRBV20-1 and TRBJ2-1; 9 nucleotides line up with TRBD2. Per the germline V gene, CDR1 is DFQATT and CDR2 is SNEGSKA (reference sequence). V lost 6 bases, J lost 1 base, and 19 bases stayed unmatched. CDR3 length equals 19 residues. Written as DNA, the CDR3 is TGCAGTGCCAGTCGGCTAGCGGGGATTCAGGTTCGATCCTACAATGAGCAGTTCTTC. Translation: CSASRLAGIQVRSYNEQFF.

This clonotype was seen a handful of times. Here the CDR3 reads CAWSPTGHSNYGYTF. The CDR3 DNA sequence: TGTGCCTGGAGTCCCACGGGACATTCCAACTATGGCTACACCTTC. The chain is built from TRBV30 and TRBJ1-2; D might be TRBD1 (6 bases). V shed 2 bases and J shed 2 bases, with 15 bases lying between them. The CDR3 is 15 amino acids. The germline CDR1 and CDR2 sequences are GTSNPN and SVGIG (reference sequence).